Included here is one T cell receptor beta chain sequence, with context. This clone's antigen is unknown. No base quality values were provided; no much bigger clone lies one nucleotide off. This sample is drawn from a study of cytomegalovirus exposure and HLA in healthy donors (TCRdb year 2017). Context from the whole study: An earlier analysis of some 600 of the donors reported 276 Gb of sequence data and 100 million to 120 million unique TCR beta sequences obtained from around 180 million T cells. Alongside the repertoire data, information on donor age, sex, ethnicity and CMV serostatus was compiled. Genome-wide SNP genotypes for about three fifths of the roughly 670 donors were used in a later genetic analysis, which treated that subset as a discovery cohort. To predict cytomegalovirus infection status, the study combined high-throughput TCR immunosequencing, statistical association of individual TCRs with disease status, and machine learning. Among the roughly 400 genotyped donors, about 85% belonged to the genetic ancestry cluster associated with self-reported Caucasian donors. An earlier analysis of 587 of the donors applied high-throughput TCR beta sequencing to assess whether each TCR beta V gene segment acted as functional or pseudogenic. Every discovery cohort repertoire had been produced on one sequencing platform. On average, 235,054 unique TCR beta nucleotide sequences were sequenced per donor among a few hundred genotyped donors of the cohort, with around 19% of those sequences being non-productive. Roughly 320 gigabases of sequencing data and around 80 million unique TCR sequences made up an early release that covered 500 to 650 HLA-typed donors. The study aimed to test whether cataloging public T cell receptors could reveal signatures of past pathogen exposure. About five DR-DQ haplotypes were treated as single units for association and clustering because of strong linkage in the cohort. A later analysis re-analyzed previously published TCR beta repertoires from several hundred donors and added high-resolution HLA genotyping to study TCR occurrence patterns. Both class I and class II loci were covered by HLA typing, at four-digit resolution. The study profiled the T cell repertoires of 500 to 800 subjects by immunosequencing and related them to cytomegalovirus serostatus. A separate validation cohort of over 95 different subjects was used in addition to the 666-subject first cohort. The later analysis used no new phenotypic data to find candidate immune exposures, relying instead on TCR beta sequences and their occurrence across donors. Typing coverage varied by locus: about 629-630 donors for A, B, C, DRB1 and DQB1; approximately 500 for DQA1; some 610 for DPA1; under 490 for DPB1. Points the paper makes about the study in general: Compared with equally common non-associated chains, HLA-associated TCR beta chains in a later analysis were more clonally expanded and had lower generation probabilities. Assigning TCR associations to individual alleles was difficult when HLA alleles, especially DR and DQ, strongly co-occurred. A later genetic analysis reported fewer N-insertions in productive TCRs among donors in an Asian-associated ancestry cluster than the roughly 620-donor mean. Several of the top co-occurrence clusters appeared to be linked to parvovirus B19, influenza, CMV and Epstein-Barr virus, according to a later analysis. Because HLA typing was unavailable for some donors at each locus, only the typed subset was used in association tests. In this cohort, only TCR beta chains were sequenced, and detectable features were limited by the absence of alpha or paired-chain data. A later analysis found that TCR association rates varied across HLA loci, with DRB1 alleles showing the most associated TCRs and HLA-C alleles the fewest. A total of 164 TCR beta chains were listed by the study as associated with cytomegalovirus. The earlier analysis of approximately 560 of the donors excluded about 16 rarely observed V segments, including chromosome 9 orphons, because counts were too low. According to the authors, the approach could potentially be generalized to other disease states and immunological phenotypes. In an earlier analysis of roughly 500 of the donors, most TCR beta V segments appeared in productive rearrangements about 87% or about 30% of the time, broadly matching IMGT annotations. In a later analysis, more than 15,000 TCR beta sequences were associated with specific HLA alleles at a false discovery rate of 0.05. Presence/absence analyses assumed roughly uniform sequencing depth across donors, an assumption that may not hold. An association between a missense DCLRE1C variant and V-gene and J-gene trimming of TCR beta chains was found in a later genetic analysis and replicated in an independent cohort. The sequencing pipeline was judged likely to have produced a cluster of highly shared sequence variants as a technical artifact. A few of the identified cytomegalovirus-associated TCR beta chains were confirmed in vitro to be specific for cytomegalovirus antigens. Linkage disequilibrium might explain the correlated functional status among segregating V segments, but an unknown experimental factor could not be ruled out. According to a later analysis, most CMV-associated TCR beta chains appeared to be HLA-restricted, and the HLA associations seemed to be driven largely by CMV exposure. The classifier was reported to diagnose cytomegalovirus status with high specificity and sensitivity in both the original and validation cohorts. A further reported finding was that TCR beta sequences accurately predicted the HLA-A and HLA-B alleles for most subjects in the first cohort. While some public TCRs were present in many individuals, most TCR sequences turned up only very rarely across donors. The only immune exposure information available for the cohort was CMV serostatus.

In total, approximately 610 healthy bone marrow donors made up the cohort. At the time of sampling, all cohort members were nominally healthy, though unrecorded immune exposures were likely present. The donor was CMV seropositive and belonged to the group of more than 250 seropositive cohort members. Each donor provided a peripheral blood sample, and peripheral blood mononuclear cells were used for TCR beta sequencing. The Qiagen DNeasy Blood Extraction Kit was used to extract genomic DNA from the blood cell samples. The library was obtained by the immunoSEQ multiplex PCR assay. For the multiplex PCR, a mixture combining 60 forward primers for TCR Vbeta segments and 13 reverse primers for TCR Jbeta segments was used. Amplification of the CDR3 region of rearranged TCR beta genes was performed with a multiplex PCR assay on genomic DNA. The Illumina HiSeq System was used to sequence the amplified TCR beta libraries as 87-base-pair reads. The published analysis was carried out like this. A later analysis tallied around 87 million unique TCR beta chains across the 640 or so repertoires, and some 12 million of those chains were shared by two or more donors. To remove PCR and sequencing errors, raw reads were error-corrected and collapsed into unique sequences using a nearest-neighbor algorithm that merged closely related sequences. Alignment of CDR3 sequences to IMGT reference sequences was used to assign V, D and J gene segments. For a sequence to be retained, at least a six-nucleotide match to both a V gene segment and a J gene segment was required. Rearrangements were called productive when the CDR3 lacked stop codons and stayed in frame with V and J; all others were non-productive. Following IMGT convention, CDR3 was defined as the stretch from the second conserved V-encoded cysteine to the conserved J-encoded phenylalanine. In an earlier analysis of 587 of the donors, sequences lacking an unambiguous match to a single V gene segment were excluded. An earlier analysis of 550 to 650 of the donors classified V segments as functional when productive rearrangements were above 56.7% and as segregating when the standard deviation between donors was above 5%. A statistical classification framework was built to diagnose cytomegalovirus status from the catalog of TCR beta chain sequences. A later analysis assigned V and J genes by comparing TCR nucleotide sequences with IMGT/GENE-DB human TR gene sequences. Using the TCRdist pipeline, a later analysis assigned CDR3 sequences along with most-parsimonious VDJ recombination scenarios. In a later analysis, each TCR beta chain was defined by its CDR3 amino acid sequence together with its V-gene family, and reads without a unique V-gene family were excluded. In a later analysis, some 600 highly shared, low-generation-probability nucleotide sequences were removed to address suspected cross-contamination and a sequencing artifact. A later analysis calculated a clonal expansion index for each public chain from normalized within-repertoire ranks of inferred template counts. A later analysis computed generation probabilities with a VDJ recombination model fitted to out-of-frame rearrangements, and checked the results against IGoR. Hypergeometric tests were used in a later analysis to score TCR-TCR, TCR-HLA and TCR-CMV co-occurrence, with a repertoire-size bias correction applied to the TCR pairs. In a later analysis, false discovery rates were estimated by permuting HLA or CMV assignments 20 times. In a later analysis, co-occurring TCRs were grouped using DBSCAN, and TCRdist sequence similarity was added for clustering within HLA-allele-positive subsets. For co-occurrence clustering, repertoires with fewer than 30,000 or more than 120,000 public chains were excluded, along with roughly five repertoires with anomalous nucleotide sharing. This immuneACCESS table, as held by TCRdb, lists in-frame sequences with V and J called but not all clones. Of the missing ones, under half trace to an unresolved V gene in checked studies; the others have no known cause. From that table come the V and J calls and clone size; the DNA was used to work out D and trimming. Across this sample there are 160,000 or so clones, with roughly 80% seen only once. Together, the top ten hold around 6.9% of the sample.

This TCR came from a male donor in good health and CMV-seropositive. Sequencing used PBMCs.

The CDR3 reads as follows: CASSLAPGGTLYGYTF. The nucleotides read TGTGCCAGCAGCTTAGCCCCGGGGGGCACCCTCTATGGCTACACCTTC. Recombination linked TRBV7-9 to TRBJ1-2; TRBD1 is a possible D gene, resting on 6 matching bases. Spanning cysteine to phenylalanine, the CDR3 consists of 16 amino acids. Only the CDR3 DNA is retained, 48 bases long and in frame from the first base. Taken from the germline V gene (reference sequence), the CDR1 and CDR2 loops are SEHNR and FQNEAQ. The junction shows trimming of 0 bases on V and 4 bases on J, plus 15 bases between the germline ends.